This T cell receptor beta chain comes out of a study of cytomegalovirus exposure and HLA in healthy donors. V lost 0 bases to trimming and J lost 7 bases; unmatched junction nucleotides: 9. The CDR3 is 16 amino acids. From germline, CDR1 is LGHNA and CDR2 YSLEER. Notes on the study in general: Based on reports, TCR beta sequences accurately predicted HLA-A and HLA-B alleles for most subjects. TCR sequences were mostly rare, though some public TCRs occurred in many donors. Among TCR beta chains of equal frequency, HLA-associated ones were more clonally expanded in a later analysis.

Remarks on this clone: Its antigen is undetermined.

PCR used 60 Vbeta primers and 13 Jbeta primers. Produced via immunoSEQ multiplex PCR; TCRdb's table is partial and in-frame only. Among approximately 180,000 clones, roughly 79% were seen once, and the ten largest hold about 2.7%. Sequenced: PBMCs. This clonotype was sampled from a male donor in good health and CMV-seronegative. The J gene is TRBJ2-1, the V gene TRBV4-3, with 7 bases matching TRBD2. The DNA of the CDR3 is TGCGCCAGCAGCCAAGATTTGGCAGCGGGAAGTAATGAGCAGTTCTTC. Translated, it gives CASSQDLAAGSNEQFF.